This TCR beta chain is from a study of T cell responses to AZD1222 COVID-19 vaccine. Some clones are missing from TCRdb's copy, which holds only in-frame ones; the method was immunoSEQ multiplex PCR. The sample shows around 100,000 clones, around 90% of them seen only once. Study-level results: Spike as a whole was targeted by vaccine-associated CD4 TCRs, dominant at 160-218 and 743-854.

V lost 3 bases to trimming and J lost 4 bases, with 13 bases between them. The V gene's germline CDR1 is MDHEN and CDR2 SYDVKM. The CDR3 consists of 15 residues. About this clone itself: Its cognate antigen is unknown.

Sequenced here: peripheral blood, sampled on day 0 of AZD1222 vaccination. The chain uses TRBV28 and TRBJ1-5; D ambiguous. This sequence originates from an adult in good health. The CDR3 reads CASSFSLRVNQPQHF. The CDR3 nucleotides are TGTGCCAGCAGTTTCTCTTTGCGGGTGAATCAGCCCCAGCATTTT.